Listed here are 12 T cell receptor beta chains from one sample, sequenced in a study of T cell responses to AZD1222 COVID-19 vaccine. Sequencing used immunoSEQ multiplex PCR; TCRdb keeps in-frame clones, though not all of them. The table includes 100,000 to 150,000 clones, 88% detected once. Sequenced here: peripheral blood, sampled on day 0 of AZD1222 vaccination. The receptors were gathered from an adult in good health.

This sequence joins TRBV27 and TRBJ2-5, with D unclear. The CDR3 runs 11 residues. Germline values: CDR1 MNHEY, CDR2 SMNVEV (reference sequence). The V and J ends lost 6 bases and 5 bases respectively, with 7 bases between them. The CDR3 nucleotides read TGTGCCAGCAGCTTTGCGGAGACCCAGTACTTC. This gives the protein CASSFAETQYF.

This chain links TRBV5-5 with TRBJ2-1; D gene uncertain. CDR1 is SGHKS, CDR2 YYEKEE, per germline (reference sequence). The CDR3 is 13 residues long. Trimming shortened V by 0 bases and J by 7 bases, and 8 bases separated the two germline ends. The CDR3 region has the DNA TGTGCCAGCAGCTTGGCCCCGCTGAATGAGCAGTTCTTC. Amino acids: CASSLAPLNEQFF. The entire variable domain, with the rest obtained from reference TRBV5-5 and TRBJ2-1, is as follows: DAGVTQSPTHLIKTRGQQVTLRCSPISGHKSVSWYQQVLGQGPQFIFQYYEKEERGRGNFPDRFSARQFPNYSSELNVNALLLGDSALYLCASSLAPLNEQFFGPGTRLTVL.

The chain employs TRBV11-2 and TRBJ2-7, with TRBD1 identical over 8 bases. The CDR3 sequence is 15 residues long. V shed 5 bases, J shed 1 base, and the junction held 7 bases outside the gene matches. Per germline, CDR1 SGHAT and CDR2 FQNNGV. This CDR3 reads CASSPGTGRSYEQYF. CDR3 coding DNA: TGTGCCAGCAGCCCGGGGACAGGAAGATCCTACGAGCAGTACTTC.

CDR3: CASSAAGSYEQYF. For the CDR3, the DNA is TGTGCCAGCAGTGCAGCGGGAAGCTACGAGCAGTACTTC. The gene calls are TRBV6-6 and TRBJ2-7; the match to TRBD2 covers 7 bases. This CDR3 contains 13 residues. The germline gives CDR1 MNHNY, CDR2 SVGAGI (reference sequence). Trimming cost V 5 bases and J 3 bases; bases outside gene matches: 4.

The CDR3 region has the DNA TGTGCCAGCAGCCCGGACAGGGTGAACACCGGGGAGCTGTTTTTT. Translated: CASSPDRVNTGELFF. The chain employs TRBV7-7 and TRBJ2-2, with 8 nucleotides matching TRBD1. Unmatched junction bases numbered 3, after V lost 5 bases and J lost 1 base. The CDR3 spans 15 residues. CDR1 SSHAT and CDR2 FNYEAQ come from the germline V gene (reference sequence).

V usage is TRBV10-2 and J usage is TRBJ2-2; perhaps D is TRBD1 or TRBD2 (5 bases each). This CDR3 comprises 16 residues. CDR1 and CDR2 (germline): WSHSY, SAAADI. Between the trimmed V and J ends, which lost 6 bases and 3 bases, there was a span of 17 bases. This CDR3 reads CASRSEGTAHTGELFF. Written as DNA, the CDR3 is TGCGCCAGCAGATCGGAAGGGACGGCCCACACCGGGGAGCTGTTTTTT.

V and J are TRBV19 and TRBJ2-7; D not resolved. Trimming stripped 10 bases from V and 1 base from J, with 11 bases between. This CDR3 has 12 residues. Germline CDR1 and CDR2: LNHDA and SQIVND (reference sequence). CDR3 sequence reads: CATVSQSYEQYF. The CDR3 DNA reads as TGTGCCACCGTTTCACAATCCTACGAGCAGTACTTC.

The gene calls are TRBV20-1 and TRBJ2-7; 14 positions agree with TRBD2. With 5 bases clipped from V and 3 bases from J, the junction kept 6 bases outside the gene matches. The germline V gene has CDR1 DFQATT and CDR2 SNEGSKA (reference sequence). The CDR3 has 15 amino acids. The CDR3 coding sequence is TGCAGTGCTGGTGGGACTAGCGGGAGTAGCTACGAGCAGTACTTC. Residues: CSAGGTSGSSYEQYF.

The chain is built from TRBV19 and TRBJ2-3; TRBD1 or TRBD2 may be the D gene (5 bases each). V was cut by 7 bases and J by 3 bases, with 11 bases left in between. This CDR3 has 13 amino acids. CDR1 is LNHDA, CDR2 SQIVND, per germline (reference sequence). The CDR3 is CASTSWGTDTQYF. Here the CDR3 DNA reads TGTGCCAGTACCTCATGGGGGACAGATACGCAGTATTTT. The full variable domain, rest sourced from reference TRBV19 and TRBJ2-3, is DGGITQSPKYLFRKEGQNVTLSCEQNLNHDAMYWYRQDPGQGLRLIYYSQIVNDFQKGDIAEGYSVSREKKESFPLTVTSAQKNPTAFYLCASTSWGTDTQYFGPGTRLTVL.

The CDR3 DNA reads TGTGCCAGCAGCTTACTGGGACCGGGACTAGCATCCGAGCAGTACTTC. This translates into CASSLLGPGLASEQYF. The chain recombines TRBV13 with TRBJ2-7, with 9 bases fitting TRBD2. The CDR3 length is 16 residues. Losses at the gene ends were 2 bases for V and 6 bases for J; bases not matched to a gene: 11. Germline V gene lookup returns CDR1 PRHDT and CDR2 FYEKMQ (reference sequence).

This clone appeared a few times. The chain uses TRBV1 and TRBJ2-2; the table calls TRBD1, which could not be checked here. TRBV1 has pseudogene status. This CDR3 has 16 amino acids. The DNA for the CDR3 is TGCACCAGCAGCCGTATACAGGGATCGGGCACCGGGGAGCTGTTTTTT. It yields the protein CTSSRIQGSGTGELFF.

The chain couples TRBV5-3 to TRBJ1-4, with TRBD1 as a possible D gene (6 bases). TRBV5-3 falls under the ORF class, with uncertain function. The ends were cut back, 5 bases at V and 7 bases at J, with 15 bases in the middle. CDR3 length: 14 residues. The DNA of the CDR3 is TGTGCCAGAAGATACCGGGACAACGGTGAAAAACTGTTTTTT. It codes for CARRYRDNGEKLFF.